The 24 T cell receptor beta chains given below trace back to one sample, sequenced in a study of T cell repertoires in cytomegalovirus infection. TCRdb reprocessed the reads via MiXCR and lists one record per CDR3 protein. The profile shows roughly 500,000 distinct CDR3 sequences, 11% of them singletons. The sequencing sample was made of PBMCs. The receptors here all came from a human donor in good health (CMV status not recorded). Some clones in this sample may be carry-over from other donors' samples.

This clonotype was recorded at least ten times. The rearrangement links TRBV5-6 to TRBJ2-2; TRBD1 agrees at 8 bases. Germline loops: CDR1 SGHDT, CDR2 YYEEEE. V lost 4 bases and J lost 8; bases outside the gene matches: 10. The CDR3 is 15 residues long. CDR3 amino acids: CASSEDGTGLGELFF. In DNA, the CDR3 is TGTGCCAGCAGCGAGGATGGGACAGGCCTTGGGGAGCTGTTTTTT.

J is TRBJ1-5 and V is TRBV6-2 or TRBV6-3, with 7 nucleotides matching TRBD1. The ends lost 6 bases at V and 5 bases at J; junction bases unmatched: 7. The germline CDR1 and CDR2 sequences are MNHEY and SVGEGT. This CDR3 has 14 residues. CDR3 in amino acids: CASSYKTGHQPQHF. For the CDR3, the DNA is TGTGCCAGCAGCTACAAGACAGGGCATCAGCCCCAGCATTTT.

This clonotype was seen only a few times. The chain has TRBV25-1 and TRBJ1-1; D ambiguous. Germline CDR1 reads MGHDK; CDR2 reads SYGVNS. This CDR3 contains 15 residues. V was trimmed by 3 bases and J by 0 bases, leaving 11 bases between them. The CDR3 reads CASSDRTSMNTEAFF. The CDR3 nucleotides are TGTGCCAGCAGTGACCGGACGTCCATGAACACTGAAGCTTTCTTT.

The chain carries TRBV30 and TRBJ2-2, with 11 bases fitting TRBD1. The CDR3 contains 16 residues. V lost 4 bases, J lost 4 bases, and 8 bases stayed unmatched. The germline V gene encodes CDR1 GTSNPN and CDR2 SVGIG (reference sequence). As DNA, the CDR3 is TGTGCCTGGATTCCTAGGGGGACAGGGGGCACCGGGGAGCTGTTTTTT. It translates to CAWIPRGTGGTGELFF.

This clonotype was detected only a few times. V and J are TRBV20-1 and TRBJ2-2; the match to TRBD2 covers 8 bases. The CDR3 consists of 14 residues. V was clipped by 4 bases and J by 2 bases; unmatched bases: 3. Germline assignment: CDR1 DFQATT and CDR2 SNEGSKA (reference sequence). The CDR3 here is CSAIVAGNTGELFF. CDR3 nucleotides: TGCAGTGCTATTGTAGCGGGAAACACCGGGGAGCTGTTTTTT.

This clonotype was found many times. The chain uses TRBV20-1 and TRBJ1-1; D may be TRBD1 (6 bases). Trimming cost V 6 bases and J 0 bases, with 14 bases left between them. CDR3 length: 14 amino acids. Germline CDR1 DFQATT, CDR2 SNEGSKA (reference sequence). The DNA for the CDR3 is TGCAGTGCCTCATTGGGGGCGGTGAACACTGAAGCTTTCTTT. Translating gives CSASLGAVNTEAFF.

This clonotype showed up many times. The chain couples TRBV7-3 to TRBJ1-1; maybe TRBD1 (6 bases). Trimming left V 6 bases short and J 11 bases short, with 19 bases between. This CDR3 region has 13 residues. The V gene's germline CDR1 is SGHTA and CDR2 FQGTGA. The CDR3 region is CASRERDIGPAFF. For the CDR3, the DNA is TGTGCCAGCAGGGAGAGGGACATAGGTCCCGCTTTCTTT. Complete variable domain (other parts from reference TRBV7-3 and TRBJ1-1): GAGVSQTPSNKVTEKGKYVELRCDPISGHTALYWYRQSLGQGPEFLIYFQGTGAADDSGLPNDRFFAVRPEGSVSTLKIQRTERGDSAVYLCASRERDIGPAFFGQGTRLTVV.

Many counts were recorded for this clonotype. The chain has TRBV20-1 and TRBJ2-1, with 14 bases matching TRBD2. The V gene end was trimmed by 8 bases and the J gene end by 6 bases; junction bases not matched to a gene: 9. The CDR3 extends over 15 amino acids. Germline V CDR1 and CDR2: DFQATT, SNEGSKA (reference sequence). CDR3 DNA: TGCAGTACCGGGACTAGCGGGAGTCGTCGCAATGAGCAGTTCTTC. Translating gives CSTGTSGSRRNEQFF.

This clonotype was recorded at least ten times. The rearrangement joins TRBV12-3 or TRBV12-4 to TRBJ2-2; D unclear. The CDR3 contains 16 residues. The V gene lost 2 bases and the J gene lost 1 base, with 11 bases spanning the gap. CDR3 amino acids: CASSLRGLENTGELFF. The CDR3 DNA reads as TGTGCCAGCAGTTTAAGAGGCTTAGAGAACACCGGGGAGCTGTTTTTT.

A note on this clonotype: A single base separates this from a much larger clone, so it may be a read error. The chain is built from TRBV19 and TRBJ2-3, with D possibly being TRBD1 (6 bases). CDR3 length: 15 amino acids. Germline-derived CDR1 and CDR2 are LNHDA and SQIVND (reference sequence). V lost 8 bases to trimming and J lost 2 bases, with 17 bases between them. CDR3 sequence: CASRTGTRDTDTQYF. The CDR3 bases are TGTGCCAGTCGAACCGGGACAAGGGACACAGATACGCAGTATTTT. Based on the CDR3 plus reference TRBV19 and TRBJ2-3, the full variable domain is DGGITQSPKYLFRKEGQNVTLSCEQNLNHDAMYWYRQDPGQGLRLIYYSQIVNDFQKGDIAEGYSVSREKKESFPLTVTSAQKNPTAFYLCASRTGTRDTDTQYFGPGTRLTVL.

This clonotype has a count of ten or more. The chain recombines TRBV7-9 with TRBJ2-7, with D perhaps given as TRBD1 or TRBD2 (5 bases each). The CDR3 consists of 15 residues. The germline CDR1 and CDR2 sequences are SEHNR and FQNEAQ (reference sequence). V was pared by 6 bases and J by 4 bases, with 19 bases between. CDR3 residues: CASRVGDDFRYEQYF. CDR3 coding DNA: TGTGCCAGCAGGGTGGGGGACGACTTCAGGTACGAGCAGTACTTC. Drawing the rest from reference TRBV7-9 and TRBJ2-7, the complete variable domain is DTGVSQNPRHKITKRGQNVTFRCDPISEHNRLYWYRQTLGQGPEFLTYFQNEAQLEKSRLLSDRFSAERPKGSFSTLEIQRTEQGDSAMYLCASRVGDDFRYEQYFGPGTRLTVT.

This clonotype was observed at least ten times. CDR3 bases: TGTGCCACCAGTGACCCCGACAGAGCTGAAGCTTTCTTT. Protein product: CATSDPDRAEAFF. The V call is TRBV24-1, the J call TRBJ1-1, with D possibly TRBD1 on 5 matching bases. This CDR3 has 13 residues. Trimming stripped 4 bases from V and 6 bases from J, with 11 bases between. Germline-derived CDR1 and CDR2 are KGHDR and SFDVKD.

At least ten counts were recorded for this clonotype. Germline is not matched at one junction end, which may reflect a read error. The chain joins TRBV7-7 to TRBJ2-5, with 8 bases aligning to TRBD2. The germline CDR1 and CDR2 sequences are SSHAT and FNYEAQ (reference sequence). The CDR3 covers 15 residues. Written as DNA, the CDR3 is TGTGCTAGCAGTCCCACCGAGGGACTAGAAGAGACCCAGTACTTC. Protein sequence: CASSPTEGLEETQYF.

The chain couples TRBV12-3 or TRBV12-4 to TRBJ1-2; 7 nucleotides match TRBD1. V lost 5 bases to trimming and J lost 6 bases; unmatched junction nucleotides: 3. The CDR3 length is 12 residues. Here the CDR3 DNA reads TGTGCCAGCAGTCCGGACAGGCATGGCTACACCTTC. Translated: CASSPDRHGYTF.

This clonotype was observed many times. For the CDR3, the DNA is TGTGCCAGCACCTCCCTGGACGCGGGAGGGCCGAATGAGCAGTTCTTC. This encodes CASTSLDAGGPNEQFF. The chain couples TRBV28 to TRBJ2-1; 9 bases map to TRBD2. V shed 7 bases and J 7 bases; nucleotides not matched to a gene: 14. The germline V gene has CDR1 MDHEN and CDR2 SYDVKM. The CDR3 has 16 amino acids.

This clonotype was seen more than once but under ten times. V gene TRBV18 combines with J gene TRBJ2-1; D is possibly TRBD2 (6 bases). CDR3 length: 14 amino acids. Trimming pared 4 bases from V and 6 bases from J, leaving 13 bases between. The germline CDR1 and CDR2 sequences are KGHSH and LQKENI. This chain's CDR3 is CASSLSRDSNEQFF. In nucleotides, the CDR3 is TGTGCCAGCTCACTCTCCCGGGACTCCAATGAGCAGTTCTTC. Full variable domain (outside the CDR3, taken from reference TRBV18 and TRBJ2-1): NAGVMQNPRHLVRRRGQEARLRCSPMKGHSHVYWYRQLPEEGLKFMVYLQKENIIDESGMPKERFSAEFPKEGPSILRIQQVVRGDSAAYFCASSLSRDSNEQFFGPGTRLTVL.

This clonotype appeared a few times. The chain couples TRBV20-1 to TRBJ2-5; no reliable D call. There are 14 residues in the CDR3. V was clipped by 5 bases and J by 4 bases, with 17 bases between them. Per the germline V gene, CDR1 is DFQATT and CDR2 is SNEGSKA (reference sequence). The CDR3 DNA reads TGCAGTGCTGAGAGCCCGACGCCTGGAGAGACCCAGTACTTC. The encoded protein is CSAESPTPGETQYF.

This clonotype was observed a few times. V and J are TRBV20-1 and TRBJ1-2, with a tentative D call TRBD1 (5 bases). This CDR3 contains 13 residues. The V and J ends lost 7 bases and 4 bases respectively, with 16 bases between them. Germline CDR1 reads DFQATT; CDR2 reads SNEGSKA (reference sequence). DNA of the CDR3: TGCAGTGTGGCCGGCGTGGGACTCTATGGCTACACCTTC. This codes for CSVAGVGLYGYTF.

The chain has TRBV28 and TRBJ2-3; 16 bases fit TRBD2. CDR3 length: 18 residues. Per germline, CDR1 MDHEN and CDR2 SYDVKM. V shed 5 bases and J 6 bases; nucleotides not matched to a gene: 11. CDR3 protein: CASSLSGTSGRAEDTQYF. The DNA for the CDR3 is TGTGCCAGCAGTCTCTCCGGGACTAGCGGGAGGGCCGAGGATACGCAGTATTTT. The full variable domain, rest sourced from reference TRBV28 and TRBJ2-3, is DVKVTQSSRYLVKRTGEKVFLECVQDMDHENMFWYRQDPGLGLRLIYFSYDVKMKEKGDIPEGYSVSREKKERFSLILESASTNQTSMYLCASSLSGTSGRAEDTQYFGPGTRLTVL.

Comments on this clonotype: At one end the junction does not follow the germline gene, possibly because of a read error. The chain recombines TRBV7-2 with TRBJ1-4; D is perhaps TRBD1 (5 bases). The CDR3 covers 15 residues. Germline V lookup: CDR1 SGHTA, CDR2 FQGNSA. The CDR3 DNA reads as TGTGCCAGCAGTTCCCTCAGTCAGGGTGGAGAAAAACTTTTTTTT. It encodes CASSSLSQGGEKLFF.

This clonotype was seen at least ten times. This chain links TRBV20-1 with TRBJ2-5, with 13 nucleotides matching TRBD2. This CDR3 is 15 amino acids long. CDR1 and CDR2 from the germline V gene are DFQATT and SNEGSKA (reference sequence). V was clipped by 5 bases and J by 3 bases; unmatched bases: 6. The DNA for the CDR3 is TGCAGTGCTGGACTAGCGGGGGCCGAAGAAGAGACCCAGTACTTC. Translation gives CSAGLAGAEEETQYF.

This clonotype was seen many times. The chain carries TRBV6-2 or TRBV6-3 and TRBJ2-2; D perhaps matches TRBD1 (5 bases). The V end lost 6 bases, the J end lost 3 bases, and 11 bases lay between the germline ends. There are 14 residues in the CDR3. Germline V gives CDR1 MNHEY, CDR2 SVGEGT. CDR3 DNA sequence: TGTGCCAGCAGGATCTGGGGCGACACCGGGGAGCTGTTTTTT. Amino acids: CASRIWGDTGELFF.

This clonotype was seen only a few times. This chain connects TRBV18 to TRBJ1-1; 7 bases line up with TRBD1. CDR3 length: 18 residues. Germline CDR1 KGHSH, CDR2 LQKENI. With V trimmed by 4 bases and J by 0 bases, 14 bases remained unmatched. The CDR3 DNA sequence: TGTGCCAGCTCACTCTCCAAGACAGGGAGGGTTATGAACACTGAAGCTTTCTTT. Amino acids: CASSLSKTGRVMNTEAFF.

The DNA of the CDR3 is TGCAGTGCTAGACTACGCACAGATACGCAGTATTTT. This translates into CSARLRTDTQYF. This chain links TRBV20-1 with TRBJ2-3; D uncertain. Germline V lookup: CDR1 DFQATT, CDR2 SNEGSKA (reference sequence). V was pared by 2 bases and J by 1 base, with 4 bases between. The CDR3 is made up of 12 amino acids.